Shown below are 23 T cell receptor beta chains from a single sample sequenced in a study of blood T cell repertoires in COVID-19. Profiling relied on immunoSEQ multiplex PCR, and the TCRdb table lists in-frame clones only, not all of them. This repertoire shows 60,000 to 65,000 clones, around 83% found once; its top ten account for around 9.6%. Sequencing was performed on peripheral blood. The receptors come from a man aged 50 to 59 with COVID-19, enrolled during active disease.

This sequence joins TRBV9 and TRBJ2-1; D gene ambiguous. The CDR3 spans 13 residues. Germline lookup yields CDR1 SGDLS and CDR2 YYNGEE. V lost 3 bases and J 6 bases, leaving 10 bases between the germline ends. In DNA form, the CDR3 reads TGTGCCAGCAGCGACCACCCGGGCAATGAGCAGTTCTTC. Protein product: CASSDHPGNEQFF.

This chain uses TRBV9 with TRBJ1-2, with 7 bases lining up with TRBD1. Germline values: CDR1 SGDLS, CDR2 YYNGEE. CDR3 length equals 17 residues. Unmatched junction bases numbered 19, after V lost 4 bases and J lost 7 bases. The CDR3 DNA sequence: TGTGCCAGCAGCCCTGCCTTACTTCCAGGGGGGTCCTCTGGCTACACCTTC. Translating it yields CASSPALLPGGSSGYTF.

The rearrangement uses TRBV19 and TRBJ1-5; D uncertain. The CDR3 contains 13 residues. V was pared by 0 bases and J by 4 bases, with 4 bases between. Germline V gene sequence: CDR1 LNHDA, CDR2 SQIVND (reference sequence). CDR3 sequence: CASSIEANQPQHF. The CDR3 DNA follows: TGTGCCAGTAGTATAGAGGCTAATCAGCCCCAGCATTTT.

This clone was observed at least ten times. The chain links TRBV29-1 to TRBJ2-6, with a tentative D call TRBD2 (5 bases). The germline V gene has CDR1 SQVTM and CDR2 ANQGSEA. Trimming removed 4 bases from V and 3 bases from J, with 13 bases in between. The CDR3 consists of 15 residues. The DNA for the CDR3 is TGCAGCGTTGGGGATTTAGGACTTGGGGCCAACGTCCTGACTTTC. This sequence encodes CSVGDLGLGANVLTF.

In nucleotides, the CDR3 is TGTGCCAGCGGGACAGGGGGTGTTCAGCCCCAGCATTTT. Translated, it gives CASGTGGVQPQHF. The chain combines TRBV27 with TRBJ1-5, with 11 bases aligning to TRBD1. Germline trimming cut 8 bases from V and 6 bases from J; bases unmatched to any gene: 3. The CDR3 consists of 13 residues. Germline V gene sequence: CDR1 MNHEY, CDR2 SMNVEV (reference sequence).

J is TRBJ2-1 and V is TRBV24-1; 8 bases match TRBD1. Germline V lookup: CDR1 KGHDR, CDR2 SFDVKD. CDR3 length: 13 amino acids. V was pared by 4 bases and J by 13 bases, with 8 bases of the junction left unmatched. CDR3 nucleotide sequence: TGTGCCACCAGTGACCGGACAGGGATTGAACAGTTCTTC. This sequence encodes CATSDRTGIEQFF.

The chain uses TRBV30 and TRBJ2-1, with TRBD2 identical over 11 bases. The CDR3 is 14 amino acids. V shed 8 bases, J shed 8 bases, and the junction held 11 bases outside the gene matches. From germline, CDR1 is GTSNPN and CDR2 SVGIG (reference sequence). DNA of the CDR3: TGTGCCGAGGGGGTAGCGGGAGGGCCTGATGAGCAGTTCTTC. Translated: CAEGVAGGPDEQFF.

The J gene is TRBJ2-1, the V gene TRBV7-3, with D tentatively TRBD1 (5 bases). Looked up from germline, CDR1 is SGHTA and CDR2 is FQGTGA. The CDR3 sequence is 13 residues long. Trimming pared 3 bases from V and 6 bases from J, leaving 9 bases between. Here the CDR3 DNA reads TGTGCCAGCAGCTTGCAGGGTGGCAATGAGCAGTTCTTC. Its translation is CASSLQGGNEQFF.

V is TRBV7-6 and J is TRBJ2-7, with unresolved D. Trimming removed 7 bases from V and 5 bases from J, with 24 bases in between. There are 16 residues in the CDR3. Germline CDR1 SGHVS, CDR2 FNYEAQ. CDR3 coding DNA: TGTGCCAGCACCGTATCCCCGGGTCCTAGGTCCAACGAGCAGTACTTC. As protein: CASTVSPGPRSNEQYF. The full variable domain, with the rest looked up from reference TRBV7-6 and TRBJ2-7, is GAGVSQSPRYKVTKRGQDVALRCDPISGHVSLYWYRQALGQGPEFLTYFNYEAQQDKSGLPNDRFSAERPEGSISTLTIQRTEQRDSAMYRCASTVSPGPRSNEQYFGPGTRLTVT.

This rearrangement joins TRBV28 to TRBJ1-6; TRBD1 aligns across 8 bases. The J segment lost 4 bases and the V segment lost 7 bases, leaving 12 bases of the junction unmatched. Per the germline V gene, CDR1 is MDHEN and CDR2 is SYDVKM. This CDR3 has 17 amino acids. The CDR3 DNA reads TGTGCCAGCAAGGGGGGGGCAGGGGGCCTTTATAATTCACCCCTCCACTTT. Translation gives CASKGGAGGLYNSPLHF.

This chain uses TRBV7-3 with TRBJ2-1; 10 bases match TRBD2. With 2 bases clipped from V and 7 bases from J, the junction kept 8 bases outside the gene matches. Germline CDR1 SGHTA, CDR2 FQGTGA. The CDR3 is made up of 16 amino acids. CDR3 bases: TGTGCCAGCAGCTTAGTGGCTAGCGGGAGTAGGAATGAGCAGTTCTTC. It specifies CASSLVASGSRNEQFF.

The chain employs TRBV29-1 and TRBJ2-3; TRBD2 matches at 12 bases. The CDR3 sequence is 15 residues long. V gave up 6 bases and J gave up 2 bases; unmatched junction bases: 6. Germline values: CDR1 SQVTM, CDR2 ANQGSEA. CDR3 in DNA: TGCAGCGTCCCCGGGACTAGCGGGCCCACAGATACGCAGTATTTT. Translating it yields CSVPGTSGPTDTQYF.

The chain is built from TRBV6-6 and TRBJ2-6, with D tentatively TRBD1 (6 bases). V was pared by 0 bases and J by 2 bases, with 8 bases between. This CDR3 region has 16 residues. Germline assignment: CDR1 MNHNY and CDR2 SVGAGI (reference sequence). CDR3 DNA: TGTGCCAGCAGTTACTCGCCAGGGGCTGGGGCCAACGTCCTGACTTTC. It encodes CASSYSPGAGANVLTF.

The CDR3 DNA follows: TGTGCCAGCAGCGTAGGAGGGGGCTATGGCTACACCTTC. Encoded protein: CASSVGGGYGYTF. The chain links TRBV9 to TRBJ1-2; D possibly corresponds to TRBD1 (6 bases). Germline CDR1 and CDR2: SGDLS and YYNGEE. This CDR3 spans 13 amino acids. The germline V and J ends were trimmed by 0 bases and 4 bases, with 7 bases remaining between them.

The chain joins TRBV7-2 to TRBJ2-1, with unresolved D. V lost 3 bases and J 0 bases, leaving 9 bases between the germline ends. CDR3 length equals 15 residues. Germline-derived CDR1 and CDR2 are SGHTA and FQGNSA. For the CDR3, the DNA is TGTGCCAGCAGCTTTGGGCAAAACTCCTACAATGAGCAGTTCTTC. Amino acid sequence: CASSFGQNSYNEQFF.

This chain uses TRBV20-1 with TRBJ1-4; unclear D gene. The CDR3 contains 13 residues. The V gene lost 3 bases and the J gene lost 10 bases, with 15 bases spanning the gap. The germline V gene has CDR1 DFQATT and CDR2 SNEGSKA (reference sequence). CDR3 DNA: TGCAGTGCTAGTTACGGAGATCGTGGAAAACTGTTTTTT. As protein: CSASYGDRGKLFF.

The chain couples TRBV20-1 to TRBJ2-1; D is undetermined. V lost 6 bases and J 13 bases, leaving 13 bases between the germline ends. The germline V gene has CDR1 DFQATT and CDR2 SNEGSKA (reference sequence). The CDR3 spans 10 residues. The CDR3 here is CSAKLERQFF. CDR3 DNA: TGCAGTGCAAAACTCGAGCGTCAGTTCTTC.

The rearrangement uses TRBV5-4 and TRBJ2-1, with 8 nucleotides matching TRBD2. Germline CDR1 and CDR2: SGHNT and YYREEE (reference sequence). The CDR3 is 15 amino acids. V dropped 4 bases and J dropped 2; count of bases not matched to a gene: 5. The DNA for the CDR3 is TGTGCCAGCAGCCCTCGGGAGGGCCCCTACAATGAGCAGTTCTTC. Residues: CASSPREGPYNEQFF.

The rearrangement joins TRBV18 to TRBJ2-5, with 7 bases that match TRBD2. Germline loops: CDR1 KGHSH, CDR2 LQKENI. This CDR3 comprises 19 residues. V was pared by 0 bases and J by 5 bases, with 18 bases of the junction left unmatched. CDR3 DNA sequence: TGTGCCAGCTCACCACCGAACGTCGCCCCGGGAGGAGTTGGGGAGACCCAGTACTTC. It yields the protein CASSPPNVAPGGVGETQYF.

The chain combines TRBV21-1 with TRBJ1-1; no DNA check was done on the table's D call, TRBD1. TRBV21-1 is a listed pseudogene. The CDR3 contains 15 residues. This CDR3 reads CASSPQRRTGAEAFF. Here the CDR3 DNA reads TGTGCCAGCAGCCCTCAGAGACGGACAGGCGCTGAAGCTTTCTTT.

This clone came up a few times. The CDR3 DNA is TGTGCCAGTAGGGAATTACAGGGAGCTTCGGGTCAGCCCCAGCATTTT. It translates to CASRELQGASGQPQHF. The chain uses TRBV19 and TRBJ1-5, with D tentatively TRBD1 (6 bases). The CDR3 is 16 residues long. Trimming shortened V by 6 bases and J by 6 bases, and 21 bases separated the two germline ends. CDR1 is LNHDA, CDR2 SQIVND, per germline (reference sequence).

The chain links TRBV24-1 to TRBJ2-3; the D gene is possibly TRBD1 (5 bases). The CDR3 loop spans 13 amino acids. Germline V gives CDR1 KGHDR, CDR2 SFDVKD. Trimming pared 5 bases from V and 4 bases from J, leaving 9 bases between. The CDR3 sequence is CATSVWGADTQYF. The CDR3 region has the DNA TGTGCCACCAGTGTTTGGGGCGCAGATACGCAGTATTTT.

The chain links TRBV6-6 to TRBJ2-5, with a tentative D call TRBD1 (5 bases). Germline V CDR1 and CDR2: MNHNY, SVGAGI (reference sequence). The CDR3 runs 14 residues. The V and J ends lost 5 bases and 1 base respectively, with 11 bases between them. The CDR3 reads CASSQKGIQETQYF. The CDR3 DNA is TGTGCCAGCAGTCAAAAGGGGATCCAAGAGACCCAGTACTTC.